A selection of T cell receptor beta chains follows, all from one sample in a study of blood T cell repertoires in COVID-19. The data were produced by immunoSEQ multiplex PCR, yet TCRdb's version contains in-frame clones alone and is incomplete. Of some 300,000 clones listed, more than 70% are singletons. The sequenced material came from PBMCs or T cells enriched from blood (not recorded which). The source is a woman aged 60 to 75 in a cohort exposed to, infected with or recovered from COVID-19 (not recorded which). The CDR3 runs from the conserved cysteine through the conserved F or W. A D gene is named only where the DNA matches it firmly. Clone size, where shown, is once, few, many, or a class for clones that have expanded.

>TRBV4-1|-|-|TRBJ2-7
TGCGCCAGCAGCCAAGATCTTTTCGAGCAGTACTTC
CASSQDLFEQYF
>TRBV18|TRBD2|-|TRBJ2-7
TGTGCCAGCTCACCCGGGACTAGCGGTTACGAGCAGTACTTC
CASSPGTSGYEQYF
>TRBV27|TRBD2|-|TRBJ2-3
TGTGCCAGCAGTTTATCCCTAGCGGGAGTGTATACGCAGTATTTT
CASSLSLAGVYTQYF
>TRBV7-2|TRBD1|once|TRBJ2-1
TGTGCCAGCAGCAGGGCCGGGACAGGGGGCCCTAGCGGCTACAATGAGCAGTTCTTC
CASSRAGTGGPSGYNEQFF
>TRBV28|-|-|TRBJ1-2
TGTGCCAGCAGTTCCGCGGCGTCCTATGGCTACACCTTC
CASSSAASYGYTF
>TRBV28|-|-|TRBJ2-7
TGTGCCAGCAGTTTCCCGCCGAGGTACGAGCAGTACTTC
CASSFPPRYEQYF
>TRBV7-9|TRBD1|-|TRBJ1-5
TGTGCCAGCAGCGAGAGACAGGGGGATCAGCCCCAGCATTTT
CASSERQGDQPQHF
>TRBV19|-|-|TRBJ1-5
TGTGCCAGTAGTATAGATCTATGGAATCAGCCCCAGCATTTT
CASSIDLWNQPQHF
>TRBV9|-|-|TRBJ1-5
TGTGCCAGCAGCGTAGCTGGGCAGGTCAATCAGCCCCAGCATTTT
CASSVAGQVNQPQHF
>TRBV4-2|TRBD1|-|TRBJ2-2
TGTGCCAGCAGCCCCGACCGAGGGGGCTACACCGGGGAGCTGTTTTTT
CASSPDRGGYTGELFF
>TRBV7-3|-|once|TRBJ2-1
TGTGCCAGCAGCTCCCGGACTAGAGGGGGGCAGTTCTTC
CASSSRTRGGQFF
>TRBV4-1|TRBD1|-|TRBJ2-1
TGCGCCAGCAGCCAAGTCCGGCCGGGACAGGGTCCCAATGAGCAGTTCTTC
CASSQVRPGQGPNEQFF
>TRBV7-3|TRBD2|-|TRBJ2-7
TGTGCCAGCAGCTTAGAGACTAGCGGCGAGCAGTACTTC
CASSLETSGEQYF
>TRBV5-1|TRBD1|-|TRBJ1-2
TGCGCCAGCAGCCCTGGACAGGGCTTAAGTGGCTACACCTTC
CASSPGQGLSGYTF
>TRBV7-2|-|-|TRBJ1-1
TGTGCCAGCAGCTTAGCAGGGGTTAACACTGAAGCTTTCTTT
CASSLAGVNTEAFF
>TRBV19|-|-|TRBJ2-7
TGTGCCAGTAGCGACATGGCCGGCACCTCCTACGAGCAGTACTTC
CASSDMAGTSYEQYF
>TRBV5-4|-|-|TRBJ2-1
TGTGCCAGCAGCCCCTCGGGAAACTCTGCGTACAATGAGCAGTTCTTC
CASSPSGNSAYNEQFF
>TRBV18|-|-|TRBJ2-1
TGTGCCAGCTCACCTAGCGGAGTATACTCCTACAATGAACAGTTCTTC
CASSPSGVYSYNEQFF
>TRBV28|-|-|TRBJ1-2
TGTGCCAGCAGTTTATGGGGGGGTAATAACTATGGCTACACCTTC
CASSLWGGNNYGYTF
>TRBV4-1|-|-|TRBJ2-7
TGCGCCAGCAGCCAAGGACAGCGTTTCTACGAGCAGTACTTC
CASSQGQRFYEQYF
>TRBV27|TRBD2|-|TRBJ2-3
TGTGCCAGCAGATTCTTTGCGGGAGCGAGAGATACGCAGTATTTT
CASRFFAGARDTQYF
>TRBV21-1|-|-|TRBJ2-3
TGTGCCAGCAGCATATGCGGGAGGGAGGAAGATACGCAGTATTTT
CASSICGREEDTQYF
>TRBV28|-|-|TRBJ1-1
TGTGCCAGCACCCAAGGGGTGTTTACTGAAGCTTTCTTT
CASTQGVFTEAFF
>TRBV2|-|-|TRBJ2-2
TGTGCCAGCTCTAGCCGACCGAACACCGGGGAGCTGTTTTTT
CASSSRPNTGELFF
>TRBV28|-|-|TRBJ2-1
TGTGCCAGCAGGGTTTACAACGAGCAGTTCTTC
CASRVYNEQFF
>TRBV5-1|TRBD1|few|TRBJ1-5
TGCGCCAGCAGCGTGACAGGGGGCAGTCAGCCCCAGCATTTT
CASSVTGGSQPQHF
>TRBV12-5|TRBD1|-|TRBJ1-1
TGTGCTAGTGGTTATGGGACAGGACCCATGAACACTGAAGCTTTCTTT
CASGYGTGPMNTEAFF
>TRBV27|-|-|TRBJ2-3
TGTGCCAGCAGTTTATTTGGCCCCCCTACAGATAAAGATACGCAGTATTTT
CASSLFGPPTDKDTQYF
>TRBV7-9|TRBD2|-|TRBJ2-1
TGTGCCAGCAGCTTCAGGACTAGCGGGAATAATGAGCAGTTCTTC
CASSFRTSGNNEQFF
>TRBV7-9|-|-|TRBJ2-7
TGTGCCAGCACCGGAGGGGAGACCTACGAGCAGTACTTC
CASTGGETYEQYF
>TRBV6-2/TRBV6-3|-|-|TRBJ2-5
TGTGCCAGCAGTTACGCGGGGGCAGAAGCCGAGACCCAGTACTTC
CASSYAGAEAETQYF
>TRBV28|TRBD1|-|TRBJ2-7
TGTGCCAGCGAGGGACAGGGGGAATACGAGCAGTACTTC
CASEGQGEYEQYF
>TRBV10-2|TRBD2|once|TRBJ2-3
TGCGCCAGCAGTGTGGGAGGGTATAGCACAGATACGCAGTATTTT
CASSVGGYSTDTQYF
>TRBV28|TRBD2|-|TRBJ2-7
TGTGCCAGCAACCGGGGGGGCGAGCAGTACTTC
CASNRGGEQYF
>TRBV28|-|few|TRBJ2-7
TGTGCCAGCAGTCCTCCGGAGGGCTTAGGATCCTACGAGCAGTACTTC
CASSPPEGLGSYEQYF
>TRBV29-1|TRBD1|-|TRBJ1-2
TGCAGCGTTGGGACAGGGGCGTTAGGCTACACCTTC
CSVGTGALGYTF
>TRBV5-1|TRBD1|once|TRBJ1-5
TGCGCCAGCAGCTTAGGGACAGGACTCAATCAGCCCCAGCATTTT
CASSLGTGLNQPQHF
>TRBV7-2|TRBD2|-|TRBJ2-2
TGTGCCAGCAGCTGGACTAGCGGAAGGGGGACCGGGGAGCTGTTTTTT
CASSWTSGRGTGELFF
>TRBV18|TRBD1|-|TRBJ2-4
TGTGCCAGCTCACCAACGACAGGGGTCGTCGCCAAAAACATTCAGTACTTC
CASSPTTGVVAKNIQYF
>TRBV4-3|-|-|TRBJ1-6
TGCGCCAGCAGCCAAGATAGGGGCAGAAATTCACCCCTCCACTTT
CASSQDRGRNSPLHF
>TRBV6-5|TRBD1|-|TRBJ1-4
TGTGCCAGCAGCGAGTCAGGGGGCTTCGGTGAAAAACTGTTTTTT
CASSESGGFGEKLFF
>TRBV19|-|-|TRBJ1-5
TGTGCCACCTTAGGGCGGGGCCTGATCAATCAGCCCCAGCATTTT
CATLGRGLINQPQHF
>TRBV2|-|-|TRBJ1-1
TGTGCCAGCAGTGAATCCCCCTACCAGGGGCGCACTGAAGCTTTCTTT
CASSESPYQGRTEAFF